This T cell receptor beta chain came from a study of T cell responses to AZD1222 COVID-19 vaccine. Data came from immunoSEQ multiplex PCR; TCRdb stores just in-frame clones and leaves some out. The sample consists of approximately 150,000 clones, roughly nine tenths of them appearing once. V was shortened by 5 bases and J by 5 bases, with 21 bases between the two germline ends. The CDR3 loop spans 16 amino acids. In germline, CDR1 is SEHNR, CDR2 FQNEAQ (reference sequence). The specimen was peripheral blood, collected on day 0 of AZD1222 vaccination. The gene calls are TRBV7-9 and TRBJ1-1, with D possibly TRBD1 on 5 matching bases. The sequence derives from an adult in good health. The CDR3 DNA reads as TGTGCCAGCAGCCCCCCGACAGAGGGTTCGGGGACTGAAGCTTTCTTT. Translation: CASSPPTEGSGTEAFF.